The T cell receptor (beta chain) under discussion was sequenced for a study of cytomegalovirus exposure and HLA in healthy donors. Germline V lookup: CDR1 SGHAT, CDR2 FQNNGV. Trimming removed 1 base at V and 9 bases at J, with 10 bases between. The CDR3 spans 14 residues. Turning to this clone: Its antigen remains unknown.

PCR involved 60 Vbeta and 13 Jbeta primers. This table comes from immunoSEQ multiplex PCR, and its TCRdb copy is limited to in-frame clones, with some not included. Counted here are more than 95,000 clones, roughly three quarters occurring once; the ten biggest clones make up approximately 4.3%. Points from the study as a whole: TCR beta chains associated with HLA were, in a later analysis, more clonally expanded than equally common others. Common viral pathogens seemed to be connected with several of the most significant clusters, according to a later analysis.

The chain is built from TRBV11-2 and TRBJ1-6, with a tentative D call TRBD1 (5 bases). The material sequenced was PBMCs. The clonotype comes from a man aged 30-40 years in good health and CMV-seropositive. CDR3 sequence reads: CASSLGGLASPLHF. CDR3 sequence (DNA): TGTGCCAGCAGCTTAGGGGGACTCGCTTCACCCCTCCACTTT.